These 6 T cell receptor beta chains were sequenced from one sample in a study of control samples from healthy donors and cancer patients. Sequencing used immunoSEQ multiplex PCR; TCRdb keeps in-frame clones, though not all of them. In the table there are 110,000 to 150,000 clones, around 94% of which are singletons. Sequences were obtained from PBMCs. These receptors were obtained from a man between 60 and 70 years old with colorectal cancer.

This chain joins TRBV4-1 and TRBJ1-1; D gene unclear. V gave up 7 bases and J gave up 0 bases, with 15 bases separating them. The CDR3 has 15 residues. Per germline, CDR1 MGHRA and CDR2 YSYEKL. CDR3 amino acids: CASKAVGSLNTEAFF. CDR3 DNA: TGCGCCAGCAAAGCCGTGGGGTCCCTGAACACTGAAGCTTTCTTT.

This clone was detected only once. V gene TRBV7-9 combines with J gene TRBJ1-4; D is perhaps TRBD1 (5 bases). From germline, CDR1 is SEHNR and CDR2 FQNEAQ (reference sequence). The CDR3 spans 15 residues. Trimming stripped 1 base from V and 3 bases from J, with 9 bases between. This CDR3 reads CASSLDGAPNEKLFF. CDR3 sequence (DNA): TGTGCCAGCAGCTTAGATGGGGCCCCTAATGAAAAACTGTTTTTT.

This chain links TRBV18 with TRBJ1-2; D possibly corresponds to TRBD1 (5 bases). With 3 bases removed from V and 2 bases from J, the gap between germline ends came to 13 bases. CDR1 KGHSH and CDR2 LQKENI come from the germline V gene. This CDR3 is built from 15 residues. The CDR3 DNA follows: TGTGCCAGCTCACCCAGGCAGGGTGGAAACTATGGCTACACCTTC. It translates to CASSPRQGGNYGYTF.

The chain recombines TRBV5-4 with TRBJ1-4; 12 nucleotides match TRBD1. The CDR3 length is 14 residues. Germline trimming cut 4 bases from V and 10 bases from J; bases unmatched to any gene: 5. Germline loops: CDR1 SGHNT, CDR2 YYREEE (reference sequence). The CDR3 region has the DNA TGTGCCAGCAGCCCGGGACAGGGGGCAGGAAAACTGTTTTTT. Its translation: CASSPGQGAGKLFF.

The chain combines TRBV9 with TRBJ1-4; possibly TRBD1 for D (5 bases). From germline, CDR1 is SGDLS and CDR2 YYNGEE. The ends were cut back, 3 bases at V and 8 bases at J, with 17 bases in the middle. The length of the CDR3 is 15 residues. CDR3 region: CASSGRDSREEKLFF. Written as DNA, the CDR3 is TGTGCCAGCAGCGGAAGGGACTCCCGAGAAGAAAAACTGTTTTTT.

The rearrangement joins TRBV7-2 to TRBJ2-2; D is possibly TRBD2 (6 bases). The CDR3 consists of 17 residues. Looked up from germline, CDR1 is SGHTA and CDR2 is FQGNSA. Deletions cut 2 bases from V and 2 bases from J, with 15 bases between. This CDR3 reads CASSLMGSSANTGELFF. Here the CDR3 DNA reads TGTGCCAGCAGCTTAATGGGGTCTAGCGCTAACACCGGGGAGCTGTTTTTT. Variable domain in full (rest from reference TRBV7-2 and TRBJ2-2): GAGVSQSPSNKVTEKGKDVELRCDPISGHTALYWYRQSLGQGLEFLIYFQGNSAPDKSGLPSDRFSAERTGGSVSTLTIQRTQQEDSAVYLCASSLMGSSANTGELFFGEGSRLTVL.